A selection of T cell receptor beta chains follows, all from one sample in a study of OX40 agonist ivuxolimab in advanced cancers. Using immunoSEQ multiplex PCR, the repertoire was profiled, and TCRdb retains in-frame clones only, with some absent. This sample has approximately 60,000 clones, with about 90% found just once. The sequencing here drew on CD4+ or CD8+ T cells sorted from blood, taken in a trial of the OX40 agonist ivuxolimab. The receptors originated from an adult with an advanced solid tumor such as melanoma, head and neck, liver or kidney cancer. The CDR3 runs from the conserved cysteine through the conserved F or W. Size tells how often a clone was seen (once, few, many) or the class of an expanded clone, and some rows leave it out.

J: TRBJ2-7
size: .
V: TRBV27
CDR3: CASSFRGDEQYF

J: TRBJ2-3
size: .
V: TRBV2
CDR3: CASSHIFGTGDSTDTQYF

J: TRBJ2-7
size: .
V: TRBV29-1
CDR3: CSAGTGGLEQYF

J: TRBJ2-1
size: .
V: TRBV4-1
CDR3: CASSQETSGRSSYNEQFF

J: TRBJ2-7
size: .
V: TRBV5-1
CDR3: CASSGGTSGSYEQYF

J: TRBJ1-4
size: .
V: TRBV6-5
CDR3: CASSYRATNEKLFF

J: TRBJ2-1
size: .
V: TRBV5-1
CDR3: CASSLLGSSYNEQFF

J: TRBJ1-4
size: .
V: TRBV25-1
CDR3: CASSEFRGSHEKLFF

J: TRBJ2-1
size: .
V: TRBV11-3
CDR3: CASRDRSGNEQFF

J: TRBJ2-5
size: .
V: TRBV27
CDR3: CASSFRAGGSAQYF

J: TRBJ1-4
size: .
V: TRBV14
CDR3: CASSPRQGGEKLFF

J: TRBJ1-1
size: few
V: TRBV6-5
CDR3: CASSLSWDGGSEAFF

J: TRBJ2-1
size: .
V: TRBV19
CDR3: CASSIAASGPYNEQFF

J: TRBJ2-1
size: .
V: TRBV18
CDR3: CASSPPTSGNNEQFF

J: TRBJ1-6
size: .
V: TRBV28
CDR3: CASSLGTANSPLHF